These 23 T cell receptor beta chains were sequenced from one sample in a study of OX40 agonist ivuxolimab in advanced cancers. Measured with immunoSEQ multiplex PCR; TCRdb has only the in-frame clones, and not every one. The sample yields tens of thousands of clones, 86% seen once. Sequences were derived from CD4+ or CD8+ T cells sorted from blood, sampled in a trial of the OX40 agonist ivuxolimab. The receptors here all came from an adult with an advanced solid tumor such as melanoma, head and neck, liver or kidney cancer.

This clone was recorded once. The V call is TRBV9, the J call TRBJ2-1; 8 nucleotides line up with TRBD2. The J segment lost 3 bases and the V segment lost 4 bases, leaving 9 bases of the junction unmatched. CDR3 length equals 16 residues. Germline assignment: CDR1 SGDLS and CDR2 YYNGEE. CDR3 sequence: CASSPPVREVYNEQFF. As DNA, the CDR3 is TGTGCCAGCAGCCCCCCTGTGCGGGAGGTCTACAATGAGCAGTTCTTC. Filled out from reference TRBV9 and TRBJ2-1, the complete variable domain reads DSGVTQTPKHLITATGQRVTLRCSPRSGDLSVYWYQQSLDQGLQFLIQYYNGEERAKGNILERFSAQQFPDLHSELNLSSLELGDSALYFCASSPPVREVYNEQFFGPGTRLTVL.

The chain couples TRBV7-9 to TRBJ2-5, with 7 nucleotides matching TRBD2. Germline values: CDR1 SEHNR, CDR2 FQNEAQ (reference sequence). CDR3 size: 16 residues. After removal of 7 bases from V and 4 bases from J, the junction contained 15 bases not matched to a gene. Here the CDR3 reads CASIPLGGGRGETQYF. In nucleotides, the CDR3 is TGTGCCAGCATCCCTCTGGGCGGGGGAAGGGGAGAGACCCAGTACTTC.

The chain uses TRBV7-8 and TRBJ1-5; TRBD1 might be the D (5 bases). The ends were cut back, 4 bases at V and 0 bases at J, with 13 bases in the middle. From germline, CDR1 is SGHVS and CDR2 FQNEAQ. CDR3 size: 16 residues. The CDR3 sequence: CASSYTGTYSNQPQHF. CDR3 bases: TGTGCCAGCAGCTATACAGGAACTTATAGCAATCAGCCCCAGCATTTT.

This clone has more than one count but fewer than ten. V usage is TRBV6-4 and J usage is TRBJ2-7; 12 bases map to TRBD1. The CDR3 sequence is 14 residues long. V was pared by 9 bases and J by 7 bases, with 10 bases of the junction left unmatched. Germline V gives CDR1 MRHNA, CDR2 SNTAGT. The CDR3 region has the DNA TGTGCCAGAAGACCGGGACAGGGGGCTCATGAGCAGTACTTC. Translated, it gives CARRPGQGAHEQYF.

The rearrangement uses TRBV7-2 and TRBJ2-5, with TRBD2 matching over 9 bases. The length of the CDR3 is 17 residues. V gave up 4 bases and J gave up 5 bases; unmatched junction bases: 14. Per germline, CDR1 SGHTA and CDR2 FQGNSA. As DNA, the CDR3 is TGTGCCAGCAGCTCCCCTTCTGGGCGGGAGGGCCGGGAGACCCAGTACTTC. As protein: CASSSPSGREGRETQYF.

This chain uses TRBV6-5 with TRBJ2-7; unclear D gene. CDR1 is MNHEY, CDR2 SVGAGI, per germline. V dropped 0 bases and J dropped 4 bases, with 13 bases sitting between them. This CDR3 has 15 residues. CDR3 sequence: CASSYSNIQGYEQYF. In DNA form, the CDR3 reads TGTGCCAGCAGTTACTCGAATATACAAGGATACGAGCAGTACTTC.

The rearrangement links TRBV28 to TRBJ2-1; TRBD2 agrees at 10 bases. The CDR3 is made up of 15 amino acids. V lost 7 bases, J lost 5 bases, and 8 bases stayed unmatched. CDR1 is MDHEN, CDR2 SYDVKM, per germline. The CDR3 protein is CASTRPSGSHNEQFF. DNA for the CDR3: TGTGCCAGCACCCGCCCTAGCGGGAGCCACAATGAGCAGTTCTTC.

Concerning this clone: One end of the junction is discordant with germline, which a read error may explain. The J gene is TRBJ2-7, the V gene TRBV27; D not certain. The germline V gene has CDR1 MNHEY and CDR2 SMNVEV (reference sequence). The CDR3 loop spans 9 amino acids. Here the CDR3 reads CATSAEQYF. As DNA, the CDR3 is TGTGCCACCAGTGCCGAGCAGTACTTC.

The chain carries TRBV13 and TRBJ2-7, with 7 bases lining up with TRBD2. This CDR3 has 13 residues. Germline CDR1 PRHDT, CDR2 FYEKMQ (reference sequence). The V segment lost 3 bases and the J segment 6 bases; nucleotides outside the gene matches: 5. CDR3 residues: CASSFRGGSEQYF. The CDR3 nucleotides read TGTGCCAGCAGCTTCCGCGGGGGTAGCGAGCAGTACTTC.

This clone was seen a handful of times. V and J are TRBV7-6 and TRBJ2-7, with D possibly matching TRBD1 (6 bases). The V and J ends lost 3 bases and 6 bases respectively, with 12 bases between them. The CDR3 loop spans 13 amino acids. Looked up from germline, CDR1 is SGHVS and CDR2 is FNYEAQ. CDR3 in amino acids: CASSLGQGPEQYF. CDR3 nucleotides: TGTGCCAGCAGCTTGGGACAAGGTCCCGAGCAGTACTTC.

The genes are TRBV6-1 and TRBJ1-5, with 7 nucleotides matching TRBD1. V lost 3 bases and J lost 3; bases outside the gene matches: 2. The germline V gene has CDR1 MNHNS and CDR2 SASEGT. There are 14 residues in the CDR3. CDR3 sequence: CASSDRGNNQPQHF. CDR3 coding DNA: TGTGCCAGCAGTGACAGGGGGAACAATCAGCCCCAGCATTTT.

Within the sample, this clone is large. The V and J genes are TRBV28 and TRBJ1-1; D is possibly TRBD1 (6 bases). V lost 5 bases and J lost 1, with 14 bases in between. Germline-derived CDR1 and CDR2 are MDHEN and SYDVKM. The CDR3 sequence is 15 residues long. CDR3 sequence reads: CASSPPTGSNTEAFF. The CDR3 DNA reads TGTGCCAGCAGTCCTCCGACAGGTTCGAACACTGAAGCTTTCTTT.

V is TRBV6-6 and J is TRBJ2-5; possibly TRBD2 for D (5 bases). With 8 bases removed from V and 2 bases from J, the gap between germline ends came to 18 bases. The germline V gene has CDR1 MNHNY and CDR2 SVGAGI (reference sequence). This CDR3 region has 15 residues. CDR3 DNA: TGTGCCAGCGGAAAACTCGGGATTTTTCAAGAGACCCAGTACTTC. Protein product: CASGKLGIFQETQYF.

The V gene is TRBV6-6, the J gene TRBJ1-3; 10 bases map to TRBD1. V shed 5 bases, J shed 1 base, and the junction held 5 bases outside the gene matches. Germline CDR1 reads MNHNY; CDR2 reads SVGAGI (reference sequence). This CDR3 is built from 16 residues. The CDR3 spells CASSPDRGRSGNTIYF. The DNA of the CDR3 is TGTGCCAGCAGTCCTGACAGGGGGCGGTCTGGAAACACCATATATTTT.

This sequence joins TRBV4-3 and TRBJ1-5; maybe TRBD1 (5 bases). Germline CDR1 and CDR2: LGHNA and YSLEER. The CDR3 is 16 amino acids. The V end was cut by 0 bases, the J end by 7 bases, with 16 bases between. The chain's CDR3 is CASSQDRDGGWQPQHF. Written as DNA, the CDR3 is TGCGCCAGCAGCCAAGACCGGGACGGGGGGTGGCAGCCCCAGCATTTT.

The CDR3: CASRKGGQGYRETQYF. CDR3 sequence (DNA): TGTGCCAGCAGGAAAGGGGGACAGGGGTATCGAGAGACCCAGTACTTC. V gene TRBV7-9 combines with J gene TRBJ2-5; 10 bases are a match to TRBD1. Germline values: CDR1 SEHNR, CDR2 FQNEAQ (reference sequence). There are 16 residues in the CDR3. Germline trimming cut 6 bases from V and 4 bases from J; bases unmatched to any gene: 11.

The chain uses TRBV7-9 and TRBJ2-2, with D perhaps assigned TRBD1 or TRBD2 (5 bases each). V was shortened by 5 bases and J by 6 bases, with 19 bases between the two germline ends. This CDR3 region has 16 residues. CDR1 is SEHNR and CDR2 is FQNEAQ in the germline V gene (reference sequence). This CDR3 is CASSSREGIRSGELFF. The CDR3 bases are TGTGCCAGCAGCAGTCGAGAGGGGATTAGGTCCGGGGAGCTGTTTTTT.

This clone has only one observation. This chain uses TRBV9 with TRBJ2-1, with 10 bases lining up with TRBD1. V lost 7 bases, J lost 6 bases, and 4 bases stayed unmatched. Germline CDR1 and CDR2: SGDLS and YYNGEE. CDR3 length equals 13 residues. Here the CDR3 reads CASGGTGVNEQFF. The CDR3 nucleotides read TGTGCCAGCGGGGGGACAGGGGTCAATGAGCAGTTCTTC.

This chain uses TRBV27 with TRBJ1-5; D remains ambiguous. The length of the CDR3 is 12 residues. Trimming left V 5 bases short and J 5 bases short, with 7 bases between. The germline V gene encodes CDR1 MNHEY and CDR2 SMNVEV (reference sequence). CDR3 DNA: TGTGCCAGCAGTCCAATCGATCAGCCCCAGCATTTT. Protein product: CASSPIDQPQHF.

Of note for this clone: One end of the junction is discordant with germline, which a read error may explain. This rearrangement joins TRBV6-5 to TRBJ1-2, with D tentatively TRBD1 (5 bases). There are 14 residues in the CDR3. Per germline, CDR1 MNHEY and CDR2 SVGAGI. In DNA form, the CDR3 reads TGTGCCAGCAGTTATGGCGGGGGTAACTCTGGCTACACCTTC. This codes for CASSYGGGNSGYTF.

This chain joins TRBV27 and TRBJ1-5; a weak D match, TRBD1 (6 bases). CDR3 length: 15 amino acids. V was pared by 3 bases and J by 1 base, with 10 bases between. Germline assignment: CDR1 MNHEY and CDR2 SMNVEV (reference sequence). CDR3 nucleotide sequence: TGTGCCAGCAGTTTTGGGGGCGACAGCAATCAGCCCCAGCATTTT. This gives the protein CASSFGGDSNQPQHF.

The V gene is TRBV4-2, the J gene TRBJ2-2; 8 nucleotides line up with TRBD1. The V gene's germline CDR1 is LGHNA and CDR2 YNFKEQ. V lost 0 bases, J lost 5 bases, and 2 bases stayed unmatched. The CDR3 extends over 15 amino acids. The DNA for the CDR3 is TGTGCCAGCAGCCAAGAGCAGGGGGCGACCGGGGAGCTGTTTTTT. Residues: CASSQEQGATGELFF.

This chain's CDR3 is CASSPRDGPELFF. DNA for the CDR3: TGTGCCAGCAGTCCCCGGGACGGCCCGGAGCTGTTTTTT. V and J are TRBV5-4 and TRBJ2-2; either TRBD1 or TRBD2 may fit D (5 bases each). From germline, CDR1 is SGHNT and CDR2 YYREEE (reference sequence). V lost 5 bases and J lost 10, with 15 bases in between. This CDR3 spans 13 amino acids.